This passage covers 26 T cell receptor beta chains from one sample sequenced in a study of shared clonotypes between healthy human individuals. Repertoires were generated with immunoSEQ multiplex PCR, while TCRdb's copy carries only in-frame clones and drops some. In the table there are nearly 1,000,000 clones, less than 85% of which are singletons. The specimen was memory CD4+ T cells sorted from blood. Subset described: CD45RA-negative fraction. These TCRs come from a man between 18 and 29 years old in good health.

This chain links TRBV18 with TRBJ2-1, with D maybe TRBD1 (5 bases). Deletions cut 4 bases from V and 4 bases from J, with 11 bases between. This CDR3 comprises 14 residues. From germline, CDR1 is KGHSH and CDR2 LQKENI. DNA for the CDR3: TGTGCCAGCTCACGGGGCAGCGAGTACAATGAGCAGTTCTTC. Translated: CASSRGSEYNEQFF. Based on the CDR3 plus reference TRBV18 and TRBJ2-1, the full variable domain is NAGVMQNPRHLVRRRGQEARLRCSPMKGHSHVYWYRQLPEEGLKFMVYLQKENIIDESGMPKERFSAEFPKEGPSILRIQQVVRGDSAAYFCASSRGSEYNEQFFGPGTRLTVL.

This rearrangement joins TRBV7-9 to TRBJ2-5; 16 bases line up with TRBD2. This CDR3 is built from 19 residues. From germline, CDR1 is SEHNR and CDR2 FQNEAQ (reference sequence). Trimming cost V 5 bases and J 5 bases; bases outside gene matches: 14. This CDR3 is CASSPHRGLAGGPRETQYF. The DNA for the CDR3 is TGTGCCAGCAGCCCTCATAGGGGACTAGCGGGAGGGCCGCGGGAGACCCAGTACTTC.

V is TRBV30 and J is TRBJ2-3; D might be TRBD2 (6 bases). The CDR3 extends over 18 amino acids. Germline loops: CDR1 GTSNPN, CDR2 SVGIG (reference sequence). Trimming shortened V by 1 base and J by 4 bases, and 24 bases separated the two germline ends. The DNA of the CDR3 is TGTGCCTGGAGTGGGGGACTCGAGACTCCCCGTGGTCCAGATACGCAGTATTTT. It translates to CAWSGGLETPRGPDTQYF.

This chain joins TRBV28 and TRBJ1-6; TRBD1 matches 8 bases. From germline, CDR1 is MDHEN and CDR2 SYDVKM. This CDR3 region has 17 residues. V lost 8 bases and J lost 2; bases outside the gene matches: 11. This CDR3 reads CASEGTEGQAYNSPLHF. CDR3 coding DNA: TGTGCCAGCGAAGGTACCGAGGGACAGGCCTATAATTCACCCCTCCACTTT. Full variable domain (rest looked up from reference TRBV28 and TRBJ1-6): DVKVTQSSRYLVKRTGEKVFLECVQDMDHENMFWYRQDPGLGLRLIYFSYDVKMKEKGDIPEGYSVSREKKERFSLILESASTNQTSMYLCASEGTEGQAYNSPLHFGNGTRLTVT.

This chain joins TRBV5-1 and TRBJ2-7, with D possibly TRBD2 on 6 matching bases. The CDR3 is made up of 14 amino acids. V gave up 3 bases and J gave up 1 base, with 11 bases separating them. CDR1 is SGHRS and CDR2 is YFSETQ in the germline V gene. The DNA for the CDR3 is TGCGCCAGCAGCTCAATTAGCGGATCCTACGAGCAGTACTTC. Residues: CASSSISGSYEQYF. Variable domain in full (rest from reference TRBV5-1 and TRBJ2-7): KAGVTQTPRYLIKTRGQQVTLSCSPISGHRSVSWYQQTPGQGLQFLFEYFSETQRNKGNFPGRFSGRQFSNSRSEMNVSTLELGDSALYLCASSSISGSYEQYFGPGTRLTVT.

V usage is TRBV27 and J usage is TRBJ2-7, with 7 bases that match TRBD1. The V and J ends lost 6 bases and 1 base, in that order; junction bases with no gene match: 9. Germline assignment: CDR1 MNHEY and CDR2 SMNVEV (reference sequence). There are 15 residues in the CDR3. CDR3 DNA sequence: TGTGCCAGCAGAATGGACAGGAAAGTTTCCTACGAGCAGTACTTC. Encoded protein: CASRMDRKVSYEQYF.

The CDR3 coding sequence is TGTGCCAGCAGAAGACAGGGGGCCCACGAGCAGTACTTC. Translating it yields CASRRQGAHEQYF. The rearrangement links TRBV27 to TRBJ2-7; 10 bases align to TRBD1. Germline values: CDR1 MNHEY, CDR2 SMNVEV (reference sequence). The V and J ends lost 6 bases and 5 bases, in that order; junction bases with no gene match: 4. The CDR3 totals 13 residues.

The rearrangement uses TRBV5-1 and TRBJ1-2, with TRBD1 matching 7 bases. This CDR3 has 14 amino acids. V shed 3 bases and J 6 bases; nucleotides not matched to a gene: 8. CDR1 is SGHRS, CDR2 YFSETQ, per germline. The CDR3 DNA follows: TGCGCCAGCAGCTCGACAGGGACTTCGCATGGCTACACCTTC. This sequence encodes CASSSTGTSHGYTF.

This chain joins TRBV28 and TRBJ1-1, with no clear D. This CDR3 spans 15 amino acids. Germline CDR1 reads MDHEN; CDR2 reads SYDVKM. V lost 8 bases, J lost 2 bases, and 18 bases lay in between. This chain's CDR3 is CASQKGPVINTEAFF. The CDR3 DNA is TGTGCCAGCCAGAAAGGACCCGTGATAAACACTGAAGCTTTCTTT.

J is TRBJ1-3 and V is TRBV9; D possibly corresponds to TRBD1 (6 bases). This CDR3 is 14 amino acids long. Germline lookup yields CDR1 SGDLS and CDR2 YYNGEE. V lost 4 bases, J lost 1 base, and 9 bases lay in between. The CDR3: CASSLDRSGNTIYF. The CDR3 DNA sequence: TGTGCCAGCAGCCTTGACAGGTCTGGAAACACCATATATTTT.

The gene calls are TRBV30 and TRBJ2-1; D not certain. The V end was cut by 1 base, the J end by 4 bases, with 5 bases between. This CDR3 spans 12 amino acids. Germline-derived CDR1 and CDR2 are GTSNPN and SVGIG (reference sequence). The CDR3, as DNA: TGTGCCTGGAGTGGGGAATACAATGAGCAGTTCTTC. Translating gives CAWSGEYNEQFF.

The table lists this clone with a few counts. Other DNA sequences of this sample code for an identical CDR3. J is TRBJ1-5 and V is TRBV6-6, with 7 nucleotides matching TRBD1. CDR3 size: 14 residues. Germline-derived CDR1 and CDR2 are MNHNY and SVGAGI (reference sequence). J gave up 6 bases and V 2 bases, and 4 bases lay outside the gene matches. The CDR3, as DNA: TGTGCCAGCAGTTACGAGACAGGGTTTCAGCCCCAGCATTTT. Residues: CASSYETGFQPQHF.

This chain connects TRBV7-9 to TRBJ1-3; D perhaps matches TRBD1 (5 bases). V was pared by 1 base and J by 1 base, with 14 bases between. The germline V gene has CDR1 SEHNR and CDR2 FQNEAQ (reference sequence). The CDR3 sequence is 17 residues long. CDR3 sequence reads: CASSLEDYRFSGNTIYF. The DNA for the CDR3 is TGTGCCAGCAGCTTAGAGGATTACAGGTTTTCTGGAAACACCATATATTTT.

This chain links TRBV10-3 with TRBJ2-7; 8 bases are shared with TRBD1. CDR1 is ENHRY and CDR2 is SYGVKD in the germline V gene. The V and J ends lost 0 bases and 2 bases, in that order; junction bases with no gene match: 3. This CDR3 is built from 15 residues. The CDR3 DNA is TGTGCCATCAGTGAGTCGACAGGGGAGACCTACGAGCAGTACTTC. Translating it yields CAISESTGETYEQYF.

This clone occurred a few times. The chain combines TRBV10-3 with TRBJ1-6, with 7 bases identical to TRBD1. The CDR3 consists of 13 residues. Trimming cost V 5 bases and J 10 bases; bases outside gene matches: 5. CDR1 and CDR2 (germline): ENHRY, SYGVKD. CDR3 in amino acids: CAISSDRTSPLHF. Written as DNA, the CDR3 is TGTGCCATCAGTTCGGACAGGACGTCACCCCTCCACTTT.

In this sample, this clone turned up a few times. This specimen includes other DNA sequences encoding the same CDR3. The chain employs TRBV7-2 and TRBJ1-5; the D gene is possibly TRBD1 (5 bases). The germline V and J ends were trimmed by 5 bases and 0 bases, with 8 bases remaining between them. In germline, CDR1 is SGHTA, CDR2 FQGNSA. The length of the CDR3 is 14 residues. Here the CDR3 reads CASSPGGSNQPQHF. The DNA of the CDR3 is TGTGCCAGCAGCCCGGGGGGTAGCAATCAGCCCCAGCATTTT. Together with reference TRBV7-2 and TRBJ1-5, the CDR3 gives the full variable domain: GAGVSQSPSNKVTEKGKDVELRCDPISGHTALYWYRQSLGQGLEFLIYFQGNSAPDKSGLPSDRFSAERTGGSVSTLTIQRTQQEDSAVYLCASSPGGSNQPQHFGDGTRLSIL.

The chain links TRBV2 to TRBJ1-2; 10 bases are a match to TRBD1. V dropped 10 bases and J dropped 2; count of bases not matched to a gene: 16. Germline CDR1 SNHLY, CDR2 FYNNEI. This CDR3 is built from 17 residues. This CDR3 reads CATGWWDRGRFNYGYTF. CDR3 nucleotides: TGTGCCACCGGGTGGTGGGACAGGGGTCGTTTCAACTATGGCTACACCTTC.

This rearrangement joins TRBV5-1 to TRBJ2-1; 11 bases line up with TRBD2. V was clipped by 4 bases and J by 6 bases; unmatched bases: 3. From germline, CDR1 is SGHRS and CDR2 YFSETQ. The CDR3 totals 14 residues. In DNA form, the CDR3 reads TGCGCCAGCAGCCCTACTAGCGGGAGCAATGAGCAGTTCTTC. Translating gives CASSPTSGSNEQFF.

The rearrangement joins TRBV11-3 to TRBJ2-4; 7 positions agree with TRBD1. J was trimmed by 6 bases and V by 5 bases; bases with no gene match: 7. This CDR3 comprises 14 residues. The germline gives CDR1 SGHNT, CDR2 YENEEA. The CDR3 DNA reads as TGTGCCAGCAGCCGCGACAGGGATGCAAACATTCAGTACTTC. The encoded protein is CASSRDRDANIQYF. Filled out from reference TRBV11-3 and TRBJ2-4, the complete variable domain reads EAGVVQSPRYKIIEKKQPVAFWCNPISGHNTLYWYLQNLGQGPELLIRYENEEAVDDSQLPKDRFSAERLKGVDSTLKIQPAELGDSAVYLCASSRDRDANIQYFGAGTRLSVL.

The V gene is TRBV27, the J gene TRBJ1-5; no clear D. Between the trimmed V and J ends, which lost 2 bases and 2 bases, there was a span of 10 bases. The CDR3 contains 15 residues. CDR1 is MNHEY, CDR2 SMNVEV, per germline (reference sequence). Here the CDR3 reads CASSLHQVGNQPQHF. The CDR3 DNA reads TGTGCCAGCAGTTTACATCAGGTTGGCAATCAGCCCCAGCATTTT.

This rearrangement joins TRBV7-9 to TRBJ2-1; 8 nucleotides match TRBD2. Germline values: CDR1 SEHNR, CDR2 FQNEAQ (reference sequence). The length of the CDR3 is 13 residues. Unmatched junction bases numbered 8, after V lost 2 bases and J lost 14 bases. CDR3 coding DNA: TGTGCCAGCAGCTTACACCCGACGGGGGGGGAGTTCTTC. Translation gives CASSLHPTGGEFF. The complete variable domain, with remaining parts taken from reference TRBV7-9 and TRBJ2-1, reads DTGVSQNPRHKITKRGQNVTFRCDPISEHNRLYWYRQTLGQGPEFLTYFQNEAQLEKSRLLSDRFSAERPKGSFSTLEIQRTEQGDSAMYLCASSLHPTGGEFFGPGTRLTVL.

The V gene is TRBV19, the J gene TRBJ1-1; D is unresolved. The CDR3 spans 12 residues. The V gene's germline CDR1 is LNHDA and CDR2 SQIVND (reference sequence). Trimming left V 6 bases short and J 3 bases short, with 8 bases between. CDR3 in amino acids: CASRGSHTEAFF. The CDR3 nucleotides are TGTGCCAGTAGGGGGTCCCACACTGAAGCTTTCTTT.

V usage is TRBV30 and J usage is TRBJ1-1; maybe TRBD1 (5 bases). Germline-derived CDR1 and CDR2 are GTSNPN and SVGIG (reference sequence). This CDR3 contains 17 residues. The V and J ends lost 0 bases and 2 bases respectively, with 19 bases between them. In DNA form, the CDR3 reads TGTGCCTGGAGTGTACGGGGACGGAGGAAAAAAAACACTGAAGCTTTCTTT. As protein: CAWSVRGRRKKNTEAFF.

The chain couples TRBV4-2 to TRBJ1-1; possibly TRBD1 for D (6 bases). Germline V lookup: CDR1 LGHNA, CDR2 YNFKEQ. CDR3 length equals 16 residues. With 0 bases removed from V and 5 bases from J, the gap between germline ends came to 16 bases. Written as DNA, the CDR3 is TGTGCCAGCAGCCAAGACAAAGCGGGGGCACGGACTGAAGCTTTCTTT. Protein sequence: CASSQDKAGARTEAFF.

The CDR3 spells CATSRDRNTEAFF. In DNA, the CDR3 is TGTGCCACCAGCAGGGACAGAAACACTGAAGCTTTCTTT. V is TRBV15 and J is TRBJ1-1; weak D call: TRBD1 (6 bases). From germline, CDR1 is LNHNV and CDR2 YYDKDF (reference sequence). CDR3 length: 13 amino acids. Trimming stripped 3 bases from V and 2 bases from J, with 7 bases between. Filled out from reference TRBV15 and TRBJ1-1, the complete variable domain reads DAMVIQNPRYQVTQFGKPVTLSCSQTLNHNVMYWYQQKSSQAPKLLFHYYDKDFNNEADTPDNFQSRRPNTSFCFLDIRSPGLGDTAMYLCATSRDRNTEAFFGQGTRLTVV.

This rearrangement joins TRBV6-1 to TRBJ1-6, with D uncertain. CDR1 is MNHNS and CDR2 is SASEGT in the germline V gene. V dropped 7 bases and J dropped 7 bases, with 5 bases sitting between them. The CDR3 has 11 amino acids. In nucleotides, the CDR3 is TGTGCCAGCATCGGAAATTCACCCCTCCACTTT. Translation gives CASIGNSPLHF.